This record covers a single T cell receptor (beta chain). Antigen specificity is unknown. CDR3 length: 19 amino acids. V shed 1 base, J shed 4 bases, and the junction held 16 bases outside the gene matches. CDR1 and CDR2 (germline): LGHDT, YNNKEL (reference sequence). This specimen belongs to a study of T cell responses to AZD1222 COVID-19 vaccine. Study conclusions and caveats: Nearly half of spike-specific TCRs reportedly go after variant regions that carry no mutations. Without day 14 samples, only post-peak T cell repertoires were studied. Spike-specific TCR breadth and depth grew following two AZD1222 doses.

Some clones are missing from TCRdb's copy, which holds only in-frame ones; the method was immunoSEQ multiplex PCR. The table includes roughly 100,000 clones, roughly 90% detected once. The source of this sequence is an adult in good health. Sequenced here: peripheral blood, sampled on day 0 of AZD1222 vaccination. The chain employs TRBV3-1 (or the pseudogene TRBV3-2) and TRBJ2-1; 7 positions agree with TRBD2. DNA for the CDR3: TGTGCCAGCAGCCAAGGTATCGCTAGCGGAGCTTCTACATACAATGAGCAGTTCTTC. Translation: CASSQGIASGASTYNEQFF.